The clone carrying this TCR beta chain occurred once. This PCR relied on a set of 60 Vbeta primers and 13 Jbeta primers. The method was immunoSEQ multiplex PCR; TCRdb's version includes in-frame clones alone and lacks a portion of them. Of 96,000 or so clones in the sample, 65% to 75% are singletons; the top ten hold roughly 14%. The sample comes from a study of cytomegalovirus exposure and HLA in healthy donors. For the study at large: The Caucasian-associated ancestry cluster contained about four fifths of the approximately 430 genotyped donors.

Nominally healthy donors were sampled, though unrecorded immune exposures were likely. The V end lost 6 bases, the J end lost 2 bases, and 17 bases lay between the germline ends. CDR3 size: 15 residues. The germline V gene has CDR1 PRHDT and CDR2 FYEKMQ (reference sequence). The clonotype was recovered from a woman in her 70s in good health and CMV-seropositive. The gene calls are TRBV13 and TRBJ2-7; tentatively, D is TRBD2 (5 bases). Material for sequencing was PBMCs. This CDR3 is CASRRGVAAAYEQYF. As DNA, the CDR3 is TGTGCCAGCAGACGGGGTGTGGCAGCCGCCTACGAGCAGTACTTC.